The 2 T cell receptor beta chains below come from one sample, sequenced in a study of OX40 agonist ivuxolimab in advanced cancers. Produced via immunoSEQ multiplex PCR; TCRdb's table is partial and in-frame only. The table lists 40,000 to 60,000 clones, about 90% of them singletons, with 40% to 50% in the top ten. Here the sequenced sample was CD4+ or CD8+ T cells sorted from blood, taken in a trial of the OX40 agonist ivuxolimab. These receptors were taken from an adult with an advanced solid tumor such as melanoma, head and neck, liver or kidney cancer.

The CDR3 sequence: CASSLTADSNQPQHF. For the CDR3, the DNA is TGCGCCAGCAGCTTGACCGCGGATAGCAATCAGCCCCAGCATTTT. This sequence joins TRBV5-1 and TRBJ1-5; D gene uncertain. Deletions cut 1 base from V and 0 bases from J, with 8 bases between. The germline V gene has CDR1 SGHRS and CDR2 YFSETQ. The CDR3 spans 15 residues.

This clone was detected once. The chain couples TRBV10-3 to TRBJ2-1; D call uncertain. Per germline, CDR1 ENHRY and CDR2 SYGVKD. Trimming stripped 0 bases from V and 8 bases from J, with 5 bases between. This CDR3 region has 12 residues. Here the CDR3 DNA reads TGTGCCATCAGTGAGTCGGGCGATGAGCAGTTCTTC. Protein product: CAISESGDEQFF.